What follows are 8 T cell receptor beta chains derived from one specimen sequenced in a study of blood T cell repertoires in COVID-19. The protocol was immunoSEQ multiplex PCR, while the TCRdb copy is restricted to in-frame clones and leaves out a portion. Here the sample spans a few hundred thousand clones, around 90% being singletons. The sequenced sample consisted of PBMCs or T cells enriched from blood (not recorded which). These receptors all come from a woman in her late teens or twenties with acute COVID-19.

V usage is TRBV25-1 and J usage is TRBJ1-2, with 7 bases fitting TRBD1. Trimming removed 8 bases from V and 1 base from J; junction bases left unmatched: 10. CDR3 length: 15 residues. Looked up from germline, CDR1 is MGHDK and CDR2 is SYGVNS. The CDR3: CASWEGTALNYGYTF. The CDR3 DNA sequence: TGTGCCAGCTGGGAAGGGACAGCCCTTAACTATGGCTACACCTTC.

The V and J genes are TRBV7-9 and TRBJ2-1, with D hard to call. V gave up 5 bases and J gave up 0 bases, with 17 bases separating them. Germline V gene sequence: CDR1 SEHNR, CDR2 FQNEAQ (reference sequence). This CDR3 spans 17 amino acids. The CDR3 here is CASSPRGTSRSYNEQFF. In DNA, the CDR3 is TGTGCCAGCAGCCCCCGCGGCACTTCCCGCTCCTACAATGAGCAGTTCTTC.

The chain is built from TRBV30 and TRBJ2-1, with TRBD2 identical over 10 bases. There are 15 residues in the CDR3. The germline V gene has CDR1 GTSNPN and CDR2 SVGIG (reference sequence). J was trimmed by 5 bases and V by 1 base; bases with no gene match: 5. The CDR3 nucleotides are TGTGCCTGGAGTGCACGAGGACTAGCGGACAATGAGCAGTTCTTC. It codes for CAWSARGLADNEQFF.

V and J are TRBV19 and TRBJ2-1; D is perhaps TRBD1 (6 bases). Germline CDR1 and CDR2: LNHDA and SQIVND (reference sequence). The CDR3 is 15 residues long. The V end was cut by 8 bases, the J end by 4 bases, with 18 bases between. CDR3 protein: CASRHLSDRYNEQFF. For the CDR3, the DNA is TGTGCCAGTCGCCACCTCTCAGACAGGTACAATGAGCAGTTCTTC. The full variable domain, rest sourced from reference TRBV19 and TRBJ2-1, is DGGITQSPKYLFRKEGQNVTLSCEQNLNHDAMYWYRQDPGQGLRLIYYSQIVNDFQKGDIAEGYSVSREKKESFPLTVTSAQKNPTAFYLCASRHLSDRYNEQFFGPGTRLTVL.

V gene TRBV14 combines with J gene TRBJ1-2, with TRBD1 matching 7 bases. Unmatched junction bases numbered 2, after V lost 0 bases and J lost 4 bases. The CDR3 runs 14 residues. CDR1 is SGHDN, CDR2 FVKESK, per germline. CDR3 in amino acids: CASSQEPGGYGYTF. DNA of the CDR3: TGTGCCAGCAGCCAAGAACCAGGGGGCTATGGCTACACCTTC. The full variable domain, rest sourced from reference TRBV14 and TRBJ1-2, is EAGVTQFPSHSVIEKGQTVTLRCDPISGHDNLYWYRRVMGKEIKFLLHFVKESKQDESGMPNNRFLAERTGGTYSTLKVQPAELEDSGVYFCASSQEPGGYGYTFGSGTRLTVV.

V usage is TRBV4-1 and J usage is TRBJ2-7; TRBD2 agrees at 9 bases. J gave up 5 bases and V 4 bases, and 9 bases lay outside the gene matches. The germline CDR1 and CDR2 sequences are MGHRA and YSYEKL. This CDR3 contains 15 residues. The CDR3 DNA reads as TGCGCCAGCAGCCCCACGGCGGGAGGGCCGGACGAGCAGTACTTC. Amino acid sequence: CASSPTAGGPDEQYF.

V usage is TRBV2 and J usage is TRBJ1-5, with 9 nucleotides matching TRBD1. Germline CDR1 SNHLY, CDR2 FYNNEI. J gave up 7 bases and V 1 base, and 2 bases lay outside the gene matches. The CDR3 is made up of 14 amino acids. The CDR3 here is CASSEDRGQQPQHF. As DNA, the CDR3 is TGTGCCAGCAGTGAAGACAGGGGGCAACAGCCCCAGCATTTT.

The V call is TRBV19, the J call TRBJ2-6, with D tentatively TRBD1 (5 bases). Germline V gives CDR1 LNHDA, CDR2 SQIVND (reference sequence). The CDR3 is made up of 17 amino acids. Between the trimmed V and J ends, which lost 0 bases and 2 bases, there was a span of 11 bases. In DNA, the CDR3 is TGTGCCAGTAGTATAGATGGGGCCGTAACTGGGGCCAACGTCCTGACTTTC. Translating it yields CASSIDGAVTGANVLTF.